This T cell receptor (beta chain) appears in the sequencing data of a study of T cell responses to AZD1222 COVID-19 vaccine. Per germline, CDR1 SGHRS and CDR2 YFSETQ. The CDR3 totals 14 residues. Losses at the gene ends were 5 bases for V and 2 bases for J; bases not matched to a gene: 6. The sample holds a few counts of this clone. Sequenced by immunoSEQ multiplex PCR; TCRdb stores in-frame clones only, minus some. The table records roughly 100,000 clones, roughly 91% of them present only once. The receptor's source is an adult in good health. The rearrangement links TRBV5-1 to TRBJ2-5, with 7 bases fitting TRBD1. The material was peripheral blood, obtained on day 0 of AZD1222 vaccination. CDR3 nucleotide sequence: TGCGCCAGCAGGACAGGGCTAACTCAAGAGACCCAGTACTTC. It is translated as CASRTGLTQETQYF.